These 25 T cell receptor beta chains came from one sample sequenced in a study of blood T cell repertoires in COVID-19 (dated by TCRdb to between 2020 and 2021). The library was obtained by the immunoSEQ multiplex PCR assay. Imported from immuneACCESS, the table was reduced by TCRdb to in-frame sequences with V and J called. These copies leave out some clones; in studies compared against another copy, an unresolved V gene accounts for under half, and the cause of the remainder is not known. In this sample the table shows 140,000 to 150,000 clones, approximately 86% of which occur a single time. Jointly, the top ten make up less than 0.95% of the sample. The sample consisted of peripheral blood. Receptors originate from a woman between 50 and 59 years old with acute or convalescent COVID-19.

The chain is built from TRBV9 and TRBJ2-2; perhaps TRBD2 as D (5 bases). The CDR3 covers 14 residues. Trimming shortened V by 0 bases and J by 4 bases, and 7 bases separated the two germline ends. Germline lookup yields CDR1 SGDLS and CDR2 YYNGEE. In DNA form, the CDR3 reads TGTGCCAGCAGCGTAGGGGGAGCCACCGGGGAGCTGTTTTTT. Amino acids: CASSVGGATGELFF.

The chain is built from TRBV30 and TRBJ2-2; maybe TRBD1 (5 bases). Germline lookup yields CDR1 GTSNPN and CDR2 SVGIG (reference sequence). The V end lost 4 bases, the J end lost 1 base, and 7 bases lay between the germline ends. The CDR3 covers 13 residues. The CDR3 bases are TGTGCCTGGAACACAGGGAACACCGGGGAGCTGTTTTTT. Protein: CAWNTGNTGELFF.

The gene calls are TRBV6-5 and TRBJ2-7; 7 nucleotides line up with TRBD2. The V gene end was trimmed by 10 bases and the J gene end by 5 bases; junction bases not matched to a gene: 11. Germline V lookup: CDR1 MNHEY, CDR2 SVGAGI. This CDR3 has 13 residues. The CDR3 nucleotides are TGTGCCACCGCCAAGACTAGCTTCGACGAGCAGTACTTC. It encodes CATAKTSFDEQYF.

The chain carries TRBV3-1 (or the pseudogene TRBV3-2) and TRBJ2-1, with a tentative D call TRBD2 (7 bases). This CDR3 comprises 14 residues. V was clipped by 4 bases and J by 4 bases, with 11 bases between them. Germline V gene data show CDR1 as LGHDT and CDR2 as YNNKEL (reference sequence). This CDR3 is CASSREGGYNEQFF. CDR3 bases: TGTGCCAGCAGCCGGGAGGGGGGGTACAATGAGCAGTTCTTC.

This rearrangement joins TRBV27 to TRBJ2-1, with TRBD2 identical over 16 bases. In germline, CDR1 is MNHEY, CDR2 SMNVEV (reference sequence). J was trimmed by 1 base and V by 6 bases; bases with no gene match: 9. The CDR3 has 19 amino acids. CDR3 loop: CASRPGLAGGPESYNEQFF. CDR3 sequence (DNA): TGTGCCAGCAGACCGGGACTAGCGGGAGGGCCGGAGTCCTACAATGAGCAGTTCTTC.

This clone was seen a single time. The J gene is TRBJ2-5, the V gene TRBV24-1; 8 bases match TRBD2. The V and J ends lost 9 bases and 2 bases, in that order; junction bases with no gene match: 10. This CDR3 is 15 amino acids long. Germline lookup yields CDR1 KGHDR and CDR2 SFDVKD. CDR3 region: CATPWVGRDQETQYF. The CDR3 DNA sequence: TGTGCCACCCCTTGGGTCGGGAGGGATCAAGAGACCCAGTACTTC.

The gene calls are TRBV3-1 (or the pseudogene TRBV3-2) and TRBJ2-3, with TRBD2 matching 8 bases. This CDR3 is 16 amino acids long. CDR1 is LGHDT and CDR2 is YNNKEL in the germline V gene (reference sequence). V gave up 3 bases and J gave up 0 bases; unmatched junction bases: 5. Here the CDR3 reads CASSQAGTRSTDTQYF. CDR3 bases: TGTGCCAGCAGCCAGGCCGGGACTAGGAGCACAGATACGCAGTATTTT.

V usage is TRBV7-3 and J usage is TRBJ2-3; 7 nucleotides align to TRBD2. V was clipped by 0 bases and J by 4 bases; unmatched bases: 4. CDR1 and CDR2 (germline): SGHTA, FQGTGA. The CDR3 length is 15 residues. CDR3 loop: CASSLTGLDADTQYF. CDR3 in DNA: TGTGCCAGCAGCTTAACCGGACTAGATGCAGATACGCAGTATTTT.

The table lists this clone with a few counts. This chain links TRBV9 with TRBJ1-6, with a possible D match to TRBD1 (5 bases). V was shortened by 2 bases and J by 14 bases, with 17 bases between the two germline ends. The CDR3 has 14 amino acids. CDR1 SGDLS and CDR2 YYNGEE come from the germline V gene. The DNA for the CDR3 is TGTGCCAGCAGCGTGCGTCGGGGGGGAAGCACCCTCCACTTT. As protein: CASSVRRGGSTLHF.

This rearrangement joins TRBV15 to TRBJ2-7, with 9 bases lining up with TRBD2. V was clipped by 1 base and J by 7 bases; unmatched bases: 8. Per the germline V gene, CDR1 is LNHNV and CDR2 is YYDKDF (reference sequence). The CDR3 spans 15 residues. CDR3 sequence: CATSRVAGGPGEQYF. The CDR3 DNA is TGTGCCACCAGCAGAGTTGCGGGAGGGCCGGGGGAGCAGTACTTC.

This chain connects TRBV3-1 (or the pseudogene TRBV3-2) to TRBJ1-2; D might be TRBD1 (6 bases). This CDR3 is 14 amino acids long. Germline CDR1 reads LGHDT; CDR2 reads YNNKEL (reference sequence). V was clipped by 6 bases and J by 2 bases, with 13 bases between them. This CDR3 is CASRNQGTNYGYTF. CDR3 sequence (DNA): TGTGCCAGCAGGAATCAGGGGACCAACTATGGCTACACCTTC.

The V call is TRBV28, the J call TRBJ2-7; 10 nucleotides agree with TRBD1. The trim removed 5 bases at V and 1 base at J, leaving 2 bases unmatched. CDR3 length: 14 amino acids. Looked up from germline, CDR1 is MDHEN and CDR2 is SYDVKM. The CDR3 nucleotides read TGTGCCAGCAGTCGACAGGGGGCATCCTACGAGCAGTACTTC. Protein sequence: CASSRQGASYEQYF. Looking up the rest from reference TRBV28 and TRBJ2-7 gives the full variable domain: DVKVTQSSRYLVKRTGEKVFLECVQDMDHENMFWYRQDPGLGLRLIYFSYDVKMKEKGDIPEGYSVSREKKERFSLILESASTNQTSMYLCASSRQGASYEQYFGPGTRLTVT.

The rearrangement links TRBV5-8 to TRBJ2-7; TRBD2 agrees at 10 bases. CDR3 length: 15 residues. The germline V gene encodes CDR1 SGHTS and CDR2 YDEGEE. V was pared by 3 bases and J by 5 bases, with 8 bases of the junction left unmatched. The CDR3 sequence is CASSSPGLATDEQYF. CDR3 nucleotides: TGTGCCAGCAGCTCCCCGGGACTAGCGACTGACGAGCAGTACTTC.

This chain connects TRBV29-1 to TRBJ2-1; 7 bases map to TRBD1. There are 15 residues in the CDR3. Trimming cost V 5 bases and J 5 bases; bases outside gene matches: 12. In germline, CDR1 is SQVTM, CDR2 ANQGSEA. CDR3 residues: CSVPHRDSLDNEQFF. The CDR3 DNA follows: TGCAGCGTTCCGCACCGGGACAGCCTAGACAATGAGCAGTTCTTC.

The V and J genes are TRBV11-1 and TRBJ2-3; a weak D match, TRBD1 (6 bases). Trimming removed 2 bases from V and 1 base from J, with 13 bases in between. Germline CDR1 reads SGHAT; CDR2 reads FQDESV (reference sequence). This CDR3 contains 16 residues. The CDR3 nucleotides are TGTGCCAGCAGCTTAACTGCAACAGGGCGCACAGATACGCAGTATTTT. Protein: CASSLTATGRTDTQYF.

The chain links TRBV5-1 to TRBJ2-7, with 9 bases that match TRBD1. V shed 4 bases, J shed 6 bases, and the junction held 8 bases outside the gene matches. CDR1 SGHRS and CDR2 YFSETQ come from the germline V gene. This CDR3 is 14 amino acids long. The CDR3 loop is CASSEPGQGSEQYF. In DNA, the CDR3 is TGCGCCAGCAGCGAACCGGGACAGGGATCCGAGCAGTACTTC.

The genes are TRBV19 and TRBJ1-5; 10 bases match TRBD1. The CDR3 has 15 residues. CDR1 is LNHDA and CDR2 is SQIVND in the germline V gene (reference sequence). Trimming removed 4 bases from V and 7 bases from J; junction bases left unmatched: 7. CDR3 nucleotide sequence: TGTGCCAGTAGTAGGGGGACAGGGGAACGGCAGCCCCAGCATTTT. This gives the protein CASSRGTGERQPQHF.

The chain recombines TRBV28 with TRBJ2-2; D possibly corresponds to TRBD1 (6 bases). The CDR3 runs 14 residues. Germline lookup yields CDR1 MDHEN and CDR2 SYDVKM. Trimming shortened V by 5 bases and J by 6 bases, and 13 bases separated the two germline ends. The CDR3 nucleotides are TGTGCCAGCAGTGGCACACAGGGCCCCGGGGAGCTGTTTTTT. Translation gives CASSGTQGPGELFF.

The gene calls are TRBV18 and TRBJ1-3; a weak D match, TRBD1 (5 bases). CDR3 length: 15 amino acids. V was trimmed by 3 bases and J by 0 bases, leaving 9 bases between them. Germline V gene lookup returns CDR1 KGHSH and CDR2 LQKENI. CDR3: CASSPIQDSGNTIYF. The CDR3 nucleotides read TGTGCCAGCTCACCCATACAGGACTCTGGAAACACCATATATTTT. Full variable domain (missing parts from reference TRBV18 and TRBJ1-3): NAGVMQNPRHLVRRRGQEARLRCSPMKGHSHVYWYRQLPEEGLKFMVYLQKENIIDESGMPKERFSAEFPKEGPSILRIQQVVRGDSAAYFCASSPIQDSGNTIYFGEGSWLTVV.

DNA for the CDR3: TGTGCCATCAGCGACGGGCCAGGGAATTACTACGAGCAGTACTTC. It is translated as CAISDGPGNYYEQYF. This chain uses TRBV10-3 with TRBJ2-7; perhaps TRBD1 as D (5 bases). CDR1 ENHRY and CDR2 SYGVKD come from the germline V gene. Trimming cost V 6 bases and J 3 bases, with 18 bases left between them. The CDR3 has 15 amino acids.

J is TRBJ2-7 and V is TRBV27; TRBD2 matches 15 bases. After removal of 7 bases from V and 5 bases from J, the junction contained 6 bases not matched to a gene. The CDR3 contains 15 residues. Germline V gene sequence: CDR1 MNHEY, CDR2 SMNVEV (reference sequence). The CDR3 sequence: CASTSRTSGRDEQYF. CDR3 DNA sequence: TGTGCCAGCACCTCACGGACTAGCGGGAGGGACGAGCAGTACTTC.

The V and J genes are TRBV7-9 and TRBJ2-1; 13 bases are shared with TRBD2. Trimming at V came to 4 bases and at J to 5 bases, leaving 5 bases not matched to a gene. The CDR3 extends over 16 amino acids. Germline loops: CDR1 SEHNR, CDR2 FQNEAQ (reference sequence). The CDR3 reads CASSSGLAGVHNEQFF. In DNA form, the CDR3 reads TGTGCCAGCAGCTCTGGACTAGCGGGAGTTCACAATGAGCAGTTCTTC. Complete variable domain (other parts from reference TRBV7-9 and TRBJ2-1): DTGVSQNPRHKITKRGQNVTFRCDPISEHNRLYWYRQTLGQGPEFLTYFQNEAQLEKSRLLSDRFSAERPKGSFSTLEIQRTEQGDSAMYLCASSSGLAGVHNEQFFGPGTRLTVL.

V is TRBV3-1 (or the pseudogene TRBV3-2) and J is TRBJ1-1, with 7 bases identical to TRBD1. The CDR3 runs to 13 residues. Germline values: CDR1 LGHDT, CDR2 YNNKEL (reference sequence). V was pared by 4 bases and J by 12 bases, with 11 bases of the junction left unmatched. The CDR3 DNA is TGTGCCAGCAGCCGATTAGGGACAGCCGGTTCTTTCTTT. As protein: CASSRLGTAGSFF.

This sequence joins TRBV9 and TRBJ2-3; 14 bases are a match to TRBD2. V lost 6 bases, J lost 8 bases, and 11 bases stayed unmatched. The CDR3 runs 16 residues. Per the germline V gene, CDR1 is SGDLS and CDR2 is YYNGEE. CDR3 region: CASIPGTSGSMGTQYF. The CDR3, as DNA: TGTGCCAGCATACCCGGGACTAGCGGGAGTATGGGTACGCAGTATTTT.

The chain has TRBV9 and TRBJ2-7; TRBD1 might be the D (5 bases). The V end lost 2 bases, the J end lost 2 bases, and 8 bases lay between the germline ends. CDR3 length: 13 residues. Germline assignment: CDR1 SGDLS and CDR2 YYNGEE. In DNA, the CDR3 is TGTGCCAGCAGCGTCGACAGTACCTACGAGCAGTACTTC. Its translation is CASSVDSTYEQYF.